A selection of T cell receptor beta chains follows, all from one sample in a study of blood T cell repertoires in COVID-19. Profiling relied on immunoSEQ multiplex PCR, and the TCRdb table lists in-frame clones only, not all of them. The sample has over 600,000 clones, around 90% seen once. The sample was peripheral blood. All receptors derive from a woman aged 18-29 years with acute or convalescent COVID-19. Each CDR3 is given with its conserved first and last residue. A D gene is named only where the DNA matches it firmly. Clone size, where shown, is once, few, many, or a class for clones that have expanded.

>TRBV19|NA|NA|TRBJ1-2
CASSYGAGVYDYGYTF
TGTGCCAGTAGCTATGGGGCAGGGGTATATGACTATGGCTACACCTTC
>TRBV24-1|NA|NA|TRBJ1-3
CATRSQGWRSSGNTIYF
TGTGCCACCAGGTCTCAGGGATGGCGGAGCTCTGGAAACACCATATATTTT
>TRBV19|NA|TRBD1|TRBJ2-7
CASSMGQGLSEQYF
TGTGCCAGTAGTATGGGACAGGGCCTCAGCGAGCAGTACTTC
>TRBV2|once|TRBD1|TRBJ1-2
CASRLDRVDYGYTF
TGTGCCAGCAGGCTGGACAGGGTTGACTATGGCTACACCTTC
>TRBV19|NA|NA|TRBJ2-7
CASSIVAGQGSYEQYF
TGTGCCAGTAGTATAGTCGCGGGCCAGGGGAGCTACGAGCAGTACTTC
>TRBV6-1|NA|TRBD1|TRBJ1-4
CASSEGQFVNEKLFF
TGTGCCAGCAGTGAGGGACAGTTTGTGAATGAAAAACTGTTTTTT
>TRBV5-1|NA|TRBD1|TRBJ2-7
CASSLTQGTSYEQYF
TGCGCCAGCAGCTTGACACAGGGGACATCCTACGAGCAGTACTTC
>TRBV12-3/TRBV12-4|NA|NA|TRBJ1-1
CASSFWGATEAFF
TGTGCCAGCAGTTTCTGGGGAGCCACTGAAGCTTTCTTT
>TRBV27|NA|TRBD1|TRBJ1-2
CASSFLPPTGTGGYTF
TGTGCCAGCAGTTTCTTACCCCCGACAGGGACGGGAGGCTACACCTTC
>TRBV30|NA|NA|TRBJ1-2
CAIGGGSLISNYGYTF
TGTGCCATAGGCGGGGGGTCGCTGATCTCGAACTATGGCTACACCTTC
>TRBV19|NA|NA|TRBJ1-1
CASSPGGGEAFF
TGTGCCAGTAGTCCCGGGGGGGGTGAAGCTTTCTTT
>TRBV12-3/TRBV12-4|NA|NA|TRBJ1-2
CASSFSGGGYTF
TGTGCCAGCAGTTTCTCGGGGGGAGGCTACACCTTC
>TRBV23-1|few|TRBD2|TRBJ2-3
CASSPTGLAGSTDTQYF
TGCGCCAGCAGTCCAACAGGGCTAGCGGGGAGCACAGATACGCAGTATTTT
>TRBV11-2|NA|NA|TRBJ1-1
CASSARGGWDTEAFF
TGTGCCAGCAGCGCTAGGGGAGGGTGGGACACTGAAGCTTTCTTT
>TRBV7-2|once|NA|TRBJ1-1
CASSLQGSLNTEAFF
TGTGCCAGCAGCTTACAGGGGTCCTTGAACACTGAAGCTTTCTTT
>TRBV11-2|NA|TRBD1|TRBJ2-1
CASSLQGAPYYNEQFF
TGTGCCAGCAGCTTACAGGGGGCACCCTACTACAATGAGCAGTTCTTC
>TRBV6-5|once|NA|TRBJ2-7
CASSPGQGRSYEQYF
TGTGCCAGCAGCCCGGGTCAGGGGCGGTCCTACGAGCAGTACTTC
>TRBV14|NA|NA|TRBJ2-2
CASSHDRWNTGELFF
TGTGCCAGCAGCCATGACAGGTGGAACACCGGGGAGCTGTTTTTT
>TRBV12-5|NA|NA|TRBJ2-2
CASGLSNTGELFF
TGTGCTAGTGGTTTGAGCAACACCGGGGAGCTGTTTTTT
>TRBV9|NA|TRBD1|TRBJ1-6
CASSVGGDRVNYNSPLHF
TGTGCCAGCAGCGTAGGCGGAGACAGGGTCAACTATAATTCACCCCTCCACTTT
>TRBV10-3|NA|NA|TRBJ1-4
CAISESGPGRGIEDEKLFF
TGTGCCATCAGTGAGTCAGGACCGGGCAGGGGAATTGAGGATGAAAAACTGTTTTTT
>TRBV3-1/TRBV3-2|NA|TRBD2|TRBJ2-5
CASSQDSGGETQYF
TGTGCCAGCAGCCAAGATTCGGGGGGAGAGACCCAGTACTTC
>TRBV4-1|NA|NA|TRBJ1-2
CASSQHPEAATLGGYTF
TGCGCCAGCAGCCAACACCCCGAGGCAGCGACTCTGGGTGGCTACACCTTC
>TRBV18|NA|TRBD1|TRBJ2-7
CASSPDRGSYEQYF
TGTGCCAGCTCACCAGACAGGGGAAGTTACGAGCAGTACTTC
>TRBV6-5|NA|TRBD1|TRBJ1-5
CASSSGTGIGQPQHF
TGTGCCAGCAGTTCAGGGACAGGTATTGGACAGCCCCAGCATTTT
>TRBV29-1|NA|NA|TRBJ1-1
CSVYRQVIPNTEAFF
TGCAGCGTTTATCGACAGGTAATCCCAAACACTGAAGCTTTCTTT
>TRBV19|NA|TRBD1|TRBJ1-2
CASREDRTGGYTF
TGTGCCAGTAGAGAGGACAGGACTGGCGGCTACACCTTC
>TRBV27|NA|NA|TRBJ2-1
CASSVEGATYNEQFF
TGTGCCAGCAGTGTGGAAGGGGCGACCTACAATGAGCAGTTCTTC
>TRBV6-5|NA|TRBD1|TRBJ2-7
CASSYSGQPYEQYF
TGTGCCAGCAGTTACTCGGGACAGCCCTACGAGCAGTACTTC
>TRBV19|NA|NA|TRBJ1-1
CASSIRGGNTEAFF
TGTGCCAGTAGTATAAGGGGGGGTAACACTGAAGCTTTCTTT
>TRBV20-1|NA|TRBD1|TRBJ1-4
CSASAPGQGGEKLFF
TGCAGTGCTAGTGCGCCGGGACAGGGGGGGGAAAAACTGTTTTTT
>TRBV27|NA|NA|TRBJ1-1
CATKPPTGGAPNTEAFF
TGTGCCACCAAGCCTCCCACGGGTGGGGCACCGAACACTGAAGCTTTCTTT
>TRBV11-2|NA|TRBD2|TRBJ2-4
CASSSGGALDKNIQYF
TGTGCCAGCAGCTCCGGGGGGGCCTTGGACAAAAACATTCAGTACTTC
>TRBV4-3|once|NA|TRBJ1-1
CASSQDGGRGTEAFF
TGCGCCAGCAGCCAAGATGGCGGCCGGGGCACTGAAGCTTTCTTT
>TRBV29-1|NA|TRBD1|TRBJ1-5
CSVRDRDSNQPQHF
TGCAGCGTTCGGGACAGGGATAGCAATCAGCCCCAGCATTTT
>TRBV10-3|NA|TRBD1|TRBJ2-7
CAISAFTGGYEQYF
TGTGCCATCAGTGCATTCACAGGGGGCTACGAGCAGTACTTC
>TRBV24-1|NA|NA|TRBJ2-3
CATSLGGLTDTQYF
TGTGCCACCAGTCTCGGGGGTCTTACAGATACGCAGTATTTT
>TRBV7-2|NA|NA|TRBJ2-1
CASSPRVPPEQFF
TGTGCCAGCAGCCCCCGGGTCCCGCCGGAGCAGTTCTTC
>TRBV7-8|NA|NA|TRBJ2-7
CASSFLRARRNGYEQYF
TGTGCCAGCAGCTTCCTGAGGGCGCGGCGAAATGGGTACGAGCAGTACTTC
>TRBV4-2|NA|TRBD2|TRBJ2-1
CASSQTSGAYNEQFF
TGTGCCAGCAGCCAGACTAGCGGGGCTTACAATGAGCAGTTCTTC
>TRBV7-8|once|TRBD1|TRBJ1-2
CASRNPTGDGYTF
TGTGCCAGCAGGAACCCGACAGGGGACGGCTACACCTTC